These 4 T cell receptor beta chains came from one sample sequenced in a study of CD8+CD57+ T cells in acquired aplastic anemia. Investigators profiled TCR beta VDJ and CDR3 from genomic DNA template. TCRdb redid the calling of the reads with MiXCR, one entry per CDR3 protein. Here the sample spans around 200,000 distinct CDR3 sequences, over 60% being singletons. The specimen sequenced was sorted CD4+, CD8+, or CD8+CD57+ T cells (not recorded which) from PBMCs. These receptors were taken from a human donor in good health.

In the case of this clonotype: A much larger clonotype is one base distant, so this may be a read error. The gene calls are TRBV5-5 and TRBJ2-2, with a tentative D call TRBD1 (7 bases). Germline lookup yields CDR1 SGHKS and CDR2 YYEKEE (reference sequence). This CDR3 region has 13 residues. With 4 bases removed from V and 7 bases from J, the gap between germline ends came to 11 bases. The CDR3, as DNA: TGTGCCAGCAGCACCCAGGGGGGCGGGGAGCTGTTTTTT. It is translated as CASSTQGGGELFF.

This clonotype was seen a handful of times. The J gene is TRBJ2-7, the V gene TRBV12-3 or TRBV12-4, with D maybe TRBD2 (5 bases). The CDR3 totals 11 residues. V lost 5 bases and J lost 9, with 11 bases in between. CDR3 coding DNA: TGTGCCAGCAGTCAAGGCCGGGGGCAGTACTTC. It encodes CASSQGRGQYF.

V is TRBV6-4 and J is TRBJ1-6; 9 bases align to TRBD1. CDR3 size: 15 residues. Germline-derived CDR1 and CDR2 are MRHNA and SNTAGT. Unmatched junction bases numbered 6, after V lost 6 bases and J lost 6 bases. DNA for the CDR3: TGTGCCAGCAGCCCTGGACAGGGGAGTAATTCACCCCTCCACTTT. Translating it yields CASSPGQGSNSPLHF.

The chain employs TRBV20-1 and TRBJ2-3, with 11 nucleotides matching TRBD2. The germline V gene has CDR1 DFQATT and CDR2 SNEGSKA (reference sequence). The junction had 7 bases not matched to a gene; V was cut back by 5 bases and J by 6 bases. The CDR3 has 14 residues. CDR3 loop: CSAPVAGGEDTQYF. In nucleotides, the CDR3 is TGCAGTGCTCCCGTAGCGGGAGGGGAGGATACGCAGTATTTT.